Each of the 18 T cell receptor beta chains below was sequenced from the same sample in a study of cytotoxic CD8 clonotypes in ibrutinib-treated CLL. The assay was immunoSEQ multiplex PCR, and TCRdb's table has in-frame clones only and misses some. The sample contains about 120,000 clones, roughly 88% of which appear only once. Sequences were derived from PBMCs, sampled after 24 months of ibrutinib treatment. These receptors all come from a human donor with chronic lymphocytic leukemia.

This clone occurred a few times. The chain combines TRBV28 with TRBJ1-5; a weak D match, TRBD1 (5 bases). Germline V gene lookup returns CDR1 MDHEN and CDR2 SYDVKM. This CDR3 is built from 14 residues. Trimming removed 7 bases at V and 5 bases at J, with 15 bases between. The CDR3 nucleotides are TGTGCCAGCACGGATACAGGCTCGTATCAGCCCCAGCATTTT. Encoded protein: CASTDTGSYQPQHF.

The CDR3 nucleotides are TGCGCCAGCAGCCTCCAAGGGACAGGGATGAACACTGAAGCTTTCTTT. It yields the protein CASSLQGTGMNTEAFF. The genes are TRBV5-1 and TRBJ1-1, with TRBD1 matching over 9 bases. This CDR3 has 16 residues. CDR1 is SGHRS, CDR2 YFSETQ, per germline. With 4 bases clipped from V and 0 bases from J, the junction kept 7 bases outside the gene matches. Variable domain in full (rest from reference TRBV5-1 and TRBJ1-1): KAGVTQTPRYLIKTRGQQVTLSCSPISGHRSVSWYQQTPGQGLQFLFEYFSETQRNKGNFPGRFSGRQFSNSRSEMNVSTLELGDSALYLCASSLQGTGMNTEAFFGQGTRLTVV.

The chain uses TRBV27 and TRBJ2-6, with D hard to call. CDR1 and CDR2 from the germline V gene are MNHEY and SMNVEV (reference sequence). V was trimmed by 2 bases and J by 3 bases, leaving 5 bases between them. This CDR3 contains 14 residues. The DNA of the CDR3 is TGTGCCAGCAGTTTAGGGTTTGGGGCCAACGTCCTGACTTTC. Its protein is CASSLGFGANVLTF.

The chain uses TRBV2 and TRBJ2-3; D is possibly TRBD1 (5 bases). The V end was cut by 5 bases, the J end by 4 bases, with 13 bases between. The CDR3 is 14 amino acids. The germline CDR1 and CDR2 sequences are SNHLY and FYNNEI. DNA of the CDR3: TGTGCCAGCAGTAAGCAGGGAAGATCAGATACGCAGTATTTT. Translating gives CASSKQGRSDTQYF.

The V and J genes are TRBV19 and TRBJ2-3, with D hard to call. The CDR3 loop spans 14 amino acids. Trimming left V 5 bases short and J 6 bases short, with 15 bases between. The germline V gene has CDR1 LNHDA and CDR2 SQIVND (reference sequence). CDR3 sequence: CASSRQASSDTQYF. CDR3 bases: TGTGCCAGTAGTCGGCAGGCATCGTCCGATACGCAGTATTTT.

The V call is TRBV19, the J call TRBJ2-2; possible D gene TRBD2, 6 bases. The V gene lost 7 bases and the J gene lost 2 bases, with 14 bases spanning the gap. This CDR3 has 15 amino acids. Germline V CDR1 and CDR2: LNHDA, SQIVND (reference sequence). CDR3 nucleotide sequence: TGTGCCAGTATTCCCGGGAGCCTTAACACCGGGGAGCTGTTTTTT. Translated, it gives CASIPGSLNTGELFF.

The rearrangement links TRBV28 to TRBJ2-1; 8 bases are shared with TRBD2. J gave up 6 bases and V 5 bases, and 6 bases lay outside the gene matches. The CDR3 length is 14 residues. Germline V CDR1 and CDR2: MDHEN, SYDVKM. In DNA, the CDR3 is TGTGCCAGCAGTGAAAGCGGGGGCCGCAATGAGCAGTTCTTC. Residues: CASSESGGRNEQFF.

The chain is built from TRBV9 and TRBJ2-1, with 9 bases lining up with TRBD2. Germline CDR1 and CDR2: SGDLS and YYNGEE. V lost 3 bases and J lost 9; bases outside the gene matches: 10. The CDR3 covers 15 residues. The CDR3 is CASSAPGTSMSEQFF. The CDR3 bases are TGTGCCAGCAGCGCCCCCGGGACTAGCATGAGTGAGCAGTTCTTC.

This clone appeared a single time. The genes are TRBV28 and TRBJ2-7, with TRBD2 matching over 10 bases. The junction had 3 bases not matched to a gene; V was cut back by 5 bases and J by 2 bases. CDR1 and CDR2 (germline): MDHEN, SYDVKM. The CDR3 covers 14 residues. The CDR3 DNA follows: TGTGCCAGCAGTCGTAGCGGGGGGCCCTACGAGCAGTACTTC. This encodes CASSRSGGPYEQYF.

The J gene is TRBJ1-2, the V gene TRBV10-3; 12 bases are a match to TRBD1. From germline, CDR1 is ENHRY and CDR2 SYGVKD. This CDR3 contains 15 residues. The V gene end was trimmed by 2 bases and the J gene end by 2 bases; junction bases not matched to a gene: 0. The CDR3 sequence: CAISEGTGGNYGYTF. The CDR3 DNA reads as TGTGCCATCAGTGAGGGGACAGGGGGCAACTATGGCTACACCTTC.

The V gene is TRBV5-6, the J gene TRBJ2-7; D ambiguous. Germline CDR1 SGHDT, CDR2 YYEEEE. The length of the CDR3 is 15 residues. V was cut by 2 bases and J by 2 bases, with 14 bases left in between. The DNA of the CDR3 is TGTGCCAGCAGCTTTACCCCCCGAGCTACCTACGAGCAGTACTTC. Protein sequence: CASSFTPRATYEQYF.

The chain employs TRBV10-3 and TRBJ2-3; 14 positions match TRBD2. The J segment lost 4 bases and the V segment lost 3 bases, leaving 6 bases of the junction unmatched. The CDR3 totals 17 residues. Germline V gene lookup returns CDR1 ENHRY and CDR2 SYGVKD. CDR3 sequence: CAISERLAGGPSDTQYF. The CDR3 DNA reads TGTGCCATCAGTGAAAGACTAGCGGGAGGGCCCTCAGATACGCAGTATTTT.

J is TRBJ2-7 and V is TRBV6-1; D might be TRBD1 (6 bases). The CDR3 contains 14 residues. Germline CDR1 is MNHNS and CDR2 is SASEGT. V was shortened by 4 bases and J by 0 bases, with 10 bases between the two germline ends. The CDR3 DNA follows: TGTGCCAGCAGTGCCCTACAGGGCTCCTACGAGCAGTACTTC. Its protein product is CASSALQGSYEQYF.

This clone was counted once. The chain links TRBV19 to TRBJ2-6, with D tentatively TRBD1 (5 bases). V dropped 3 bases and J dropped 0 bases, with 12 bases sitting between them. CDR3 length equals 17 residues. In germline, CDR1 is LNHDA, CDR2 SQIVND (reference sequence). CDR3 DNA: TGTGCCAGTAGTATTCGGACGACAGTCTCTGGGGCCAACGTCCTGACTTTC. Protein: CASSIRTTVSGANVLTF.

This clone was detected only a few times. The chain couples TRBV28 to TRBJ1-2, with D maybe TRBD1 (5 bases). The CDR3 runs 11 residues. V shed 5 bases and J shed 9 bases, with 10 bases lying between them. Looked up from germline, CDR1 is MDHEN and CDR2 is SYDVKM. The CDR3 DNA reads TGTGCCAGCAGTACAGGCAGGAGCTACACCTTC. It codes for CASSTGRSYTF.

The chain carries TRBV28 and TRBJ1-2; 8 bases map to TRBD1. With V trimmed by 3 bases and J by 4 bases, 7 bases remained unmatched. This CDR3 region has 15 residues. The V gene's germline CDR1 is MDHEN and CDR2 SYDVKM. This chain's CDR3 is CASSFPSGTGYGYTF. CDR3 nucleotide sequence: TGTGCCAGCAGTTTCCCATCCGGGACAGGCTATGGCTACACCTTC.

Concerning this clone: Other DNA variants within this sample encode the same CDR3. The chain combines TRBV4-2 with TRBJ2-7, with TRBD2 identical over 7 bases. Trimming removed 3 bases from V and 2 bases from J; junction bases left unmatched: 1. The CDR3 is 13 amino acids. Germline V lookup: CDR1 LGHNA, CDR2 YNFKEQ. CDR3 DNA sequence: TGTGCCAGCAGCCAGGGGGGGGCCTACGAGCAGTACTTC. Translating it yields CASSQGGAYEQYF.

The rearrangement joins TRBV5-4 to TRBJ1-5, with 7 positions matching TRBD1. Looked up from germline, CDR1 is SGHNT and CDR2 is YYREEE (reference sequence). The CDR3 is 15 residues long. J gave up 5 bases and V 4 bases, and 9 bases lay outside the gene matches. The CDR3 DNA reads TGTGCCAGCAGCCGACAGGGTGGGACGGATCAGCCCCAGCATTTT. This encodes CASSRQGGTDQPQHF. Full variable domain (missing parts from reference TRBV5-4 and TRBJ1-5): ETGVTQSPTHLIKTRGQQVTLRCSSQSGHNTVSWYQQALGQGPQFIFQYYREEENGRGNFPPRFSGLQFPNYSSELNVNALELDDSALYLCASSRQGGTDQPQHFGDGTRLSIL.